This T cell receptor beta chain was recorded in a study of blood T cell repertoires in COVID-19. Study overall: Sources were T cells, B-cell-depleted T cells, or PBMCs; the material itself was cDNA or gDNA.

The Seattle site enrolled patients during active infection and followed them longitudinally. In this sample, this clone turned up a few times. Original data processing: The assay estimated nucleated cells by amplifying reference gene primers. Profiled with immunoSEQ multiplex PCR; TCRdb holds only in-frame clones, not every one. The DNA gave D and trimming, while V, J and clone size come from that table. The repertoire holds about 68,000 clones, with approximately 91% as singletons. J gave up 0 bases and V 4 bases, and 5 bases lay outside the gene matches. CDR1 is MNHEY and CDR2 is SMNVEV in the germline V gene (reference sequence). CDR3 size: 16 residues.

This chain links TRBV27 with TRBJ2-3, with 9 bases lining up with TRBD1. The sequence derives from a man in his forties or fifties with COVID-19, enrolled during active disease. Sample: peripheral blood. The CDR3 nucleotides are TGTGCCAGCAGTTCTTACAGGGGGCAGAGCACAGATACGCAGTATTTT. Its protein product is CASSSYRGQSTDTQYF.